These T cell receptor beta chains were read from a single sample in a study of T cell responses to AZD1222 COVID-19 vaccine. Using immunoSEQ multiplex PCR, the repertoire was profiled, and TCRdb retains in-frame clones only, with some absent. The repertoire consists of 150,000 to 170,000 clones, with 88% occurring once and the leading ten covering less than 3.5%. Sample: peripheral blood, taken on day 0 of AZD1222 vaccination. The source of these receptors is an adult in good health. Each CDR3 is given with its conserved first and last residue. The D gene is left open where the match is weak. Rows may omit the clone size; those that give it use once, few, many or a size class.

V,size,D,J,CDR3,DNA
TRBV7-9,-,TRBD2,TRBJ2-7,CASSSGLAGGHSYEQYF,TGTGCCAGCAGCTCCGGACTAGCGGGGGGCCACTCCTACGAGCAGTACTTC
TRBV4-2,-,TRBD1,TRBJ1-5,CASSPGTVGQPQHF,TGTGCCAGCAGCCCCGGGACAGTCGGTCAGCCCCAGCATTTT
TRBV4-3,-,-,TRBJ1-4,CASSQGGVTNEKLFF,TGCGCCAGCAGCCAAGGGGGGGTAACTAATGAAAAACTGTTTTTT
TRBV19,-,-,TRBJ1-2,CASSIPRGGYTF,TGTGCCAGTAGTATCCCACGTGGGGGCTACACCTTC
TRBV27,-,TRBD1,TRBJ1-5,CASSETGSGYSNQPQHF,TGTGCCAGCAGTGAGACAGGGTCGGGGTATAGCAATCAGCCCCAGCATTTT
TRBV9,-,-,TRBJ1-1,CASSPQLRGTEAFF,TGTGCCAGCAGCCCTCAACTCCGGGGCACTGAAGCTTTCTTT
TRBV27,-,-,TRBJ2-4,CASSLSGRGLAKNIQYF,TGTGCCAGCAGTTTATCTGGGCGGGGACTGGCCAAAAACATTCAGTACTTC
TRBV21-1,-,-,TRBJ2-7,CASPRQCTQYF,TGTGCCAGCCCAAGACAGTGTACGCAGTACTTC
TRBV6-2/TRBV6-3,-,-,TRBJ2-7,CASSYVVRRGPSYEQYF,TGTGCCAGCAGTTACGTAGTAAGGCGGGGGCCGTCCTACGAGCAGTACTTC
TRBV7-9,-,TRBD1,TRBJ1-2,CASSFSGDRDGYTF,TGTGCCAGCAGCTTCAGTGGGGACAGGGATGGCTACACCTTC
TRBV19,-,-,TRBJ2-3,CASSLAARAVTDTQYF,TGTGCCAGTAGTTTGGCAGCCAGGGCTGTCACAGATACGCAGTATTTT
TRBV7-2,-,TRBD2,TRBJ2-7,CASSVSGGSYEQYF,TGTGCCAGCAGCGTTAGCGGGGGTTCCTACGAGCAGTACTTC
TRBV6-2/TRBV6-3,-,-,TRBJ1-4,CASSYSSIATNEKLFF,TGTGCCAGCAGTTACTCGAGCATTGCAACTAATGAAAAACTGTTTTTT
TRBV7-6,-,-,TRBJ2-5,CASSLDTPETQYF,TGTGCCAGCAGCTTAGACACCCCAGAGACCCAGTACTTC
TRBV9,-,-,TRBJ1-2,CASSVDRWGNYYHGYTF,TGTGCCAGCAGCGTAGACCGGTGGGGCAACTATTACCATGGCTACACCTTC
TRBV7-2,-,-,TRBJ2-5,CASSLAQGKETQYF,TGTGCCAGCAGCTTAGCACAGGGTAAAGAGACCCAGTACTTC
TRBV7-2,-,-,TRBJ1-1,CASSPRSLVNTEAFF,TGTGCCAGCAGCCCTCGAAGTCTGGTGAACACTGAAGCTTTCTTT
TRBV4-3,-,-,TRBJ1-2,CASSQDVGAAGRYTF,TGCGCCAGCAGCCAAGATGTAGGGGCAGCGGGCCGCTACACCTTC
TRBV19,-,-,TRBJ2-5,CASSMTWGETQYF,TGTGCCAGTAGTATGACTTGGGGGGAGACCCAGTACTTC
TRBV19,-,TRBD1,TRBJ1-2,CASTGTEANYGYTF,TGTGCCAGTACCGGGACAGAGGCTAACTATGGCTACACCTTC
TRBV2,-,-,TRBJ2-7,CASTAGPPAEQYF,TGTGCCAGCACGGCAGGCCCCCCGGCCGAGCAGTACTTC
TRBV18,-,-,TRBJ2-7,CASSLGVEQYF,TGTGCCAGCTCACTCGGGGTCGAGCAGTACTTC
TRBV28,-,-,TRBJ2-7,CASSLYRRVLAEQYF,TGTGCCAGCAGTTTATATCGCAGGGTTCTGGCCGAGCAGTACTTC
TRBV7-9,-,TRBD2,TRBJ2-5,CASSSRLAGVRETQYF,TGTGCCAGCAGCTCCCGACTAGCGGGGGTGCGGGAGACCCAGTACTTC
TRBV18,-,-,TRBJ1-1,CASSLIDVNTEAFF,TGTGCCAGCTCTCTCATAGACGTGAACACTGAAGCTTTCTTT
TRBV9,-,-,TRBJ2-1,CASTVDVTYNEQFF,TGTGCCAGCACCGTGGACGTAACCTACAATGAGCAGTTCTTC
TRBV15,-,-,TRBJ1-1,CATSPPQGLNTEAFF,TGTGCCACCAGCCCGCCCCAGGGATTGAACACTGAAGCTTTCTTT
TRBV2,-,-,TRBJ1-2,CASSTGFYTF,TGTGCCAGCAGCACAGGGTTCTACACCTTC
TRBV18,-,-,TRBJ2-5,CASSRGAGQTQYF,TGTGCCAGCTCACGAGGGGCCGGCCAGACCCAGTACTTC
TRBV5-1,-,TRBD1,TRBJ2-7,CASSLAPGQGANEQYF,TGCGCCAGCAGCTTGGCCCCGGGACAGGGGGCGAATGAGCAGTACTTC
TRBV6-2/TRBV6-3,few,-,TRBJ2-3,CASSYSEGSADTQYF,TGTGCCAGCAGTTACTCGGAGGGCTCGGCAGATACGCAGTATTTT
TRBV6-2/TRBV6-3,-,TRBD1,TRBJ2-5,CASSYSFGQGLWTQYF,TGTGCCAGCAGTTACTCGTTTGGACAGGGCCTATGGACCCAGTACTTC
TRBV6-4,-,TRBD2,TRBJ2-1,CASSRGTSGGDEQFF,TGTGCCAGCAGTCGCGGGACTAGCGGGGGGGATGAGCAGTTCTTC
TRBV29-1,-,-,TRBJ2-5,CSSGRFQETQYF,TGCAGCAGCGGGCGGTTTCAAGAGACCCAGTACTTC
TRBV6-2/TRBV6-3,-,-,TRBJ2-7,CASSRGAFYEQYF,TGTGCCAGCAGCAGAGGAGCTTTCTACGAGCAGTACTTC
TRBV7-2,-,-,TRBJ2-7,CASSLALRQQGQYF,TGTGCCAGCAGCTTAGCGCTAAGGCAGCAGGGGCAGTACTTC
TRBV24-1,-,-,TRBJ1-1,CATSDPRDGLNTEAFF,TGTGCCACCAGTGACCCACGAGACGGACTGAACACTGAAGCTTTCTTT
TRBV10-3,-,TRBD1,TRBJ1-1,CAIRGQGDTEAFF,TGTGCCATACGGGGCCAGGGGGACACTGAAGCTTTCTTT
TRBV4-2,-,TRBD1,TRBJ1-6,CASSQEGRGLYSPLHF,TGTGCCAGCAGCCAAGAAGGCAGGGGGCTATATTCACCCCTCCACTTT
TRBV7-2,-,-,TRBJ1-3,CASSLATIGNTIYF,TGTGCCAGCAGCTTAGCCACCATCGGAAACACCATATATTTT
TRBV24-1,-,-,TRBJ1-2,CATSAPGAPNYGYTF,TGTGCCACCAGTGCCCCGGGGGCGCCGAACTATGGCTACACCTTC
TRBV7-2,-,TRBD1,TRBJ1-5,CASSLGYRGLGNQPQHF,TGTGCCAGCAGCTTAGGGTACAGGGGGCTGGGCAATCAGCCCCAGCATTTT
TRBV19,few,-,TRBJ1-5,CASSIDFWRPQHF,TGTGCCAGTAGTATAGACTTTTGGCGGCCCCAGCATTTT
TRBV2,-,-,TRBJ2-2,CASSVPGAGELFF,TGTGCCAGCAGTGTGCCCGGGGCCGGGGAGCTGTTTTTT
TRBV7-9,-,-,TRBJ2-3,CASRQTGDTQYF,TGTGCCAGCAGACAAACGGGGGATACGCAGTATTTT
TRBV12-5,-,TRBD1,TRBJ1-2,CASGLVKGQGYGYTF,TGTGCTAGTGGTTTGGTAAAGGGACAGGGGTATGGCTACACCTTC
TRBV2,-,-,TRBJ2-5,CASSDKSGETQYF,TGTGCCAGCAGTGATAAGTCAGGGGAGACCCAGTACTTC
TRBV3-1/TRBV3-2,-,TRBD1,TRBJ2-1,CASSQATGAYNEQFF,TGTGCCAGCAGCCAAGCGACAGGGGCCTACAATGAGCAGTTCTTC
TRBV6-5,-,-,TRBJ2-2,CASTRGNTGELFF,TGTGCCAGCACTCGGGGGAACACCGGGGAGCTGTTTTTT
TRBV28,-,-,TRBJ1-3,CASTAGWTGNTIYF,TGTGCCAGCACTGCAGGTTGGACTGGAAACACCATATATTTT
TRBV4-3,-,-,TRBJ1-1,CASSQEGVGTEAFF,TGCGCCAGCAGCCAAGAGGGAGTGGGCACTGAAGCTTTCTTT
TRBV7-2,-,TRBD1,TRBJ1-2,CASSLGTGGHYGYTF,TGTGCCAGCAGCTTAGGAACAGGGGGCCACTATGGCTACACCTTC